This T cell receptor (beta chain) was profiled in a study of CD8 T cells in Susac syndrome. RNA amounts of about 0.45 to 1 ug underwent reverse transcription with random hexamers. Using its own MiXCR run on the immunoSEQ multiplex PCR reads, TCRdb lists one record per CDR3 protein. The sample lists 130,000 or so distinct CDR3 sequences, around 94% seen once, with 0.28% in the top ten. TCR beta sequences were obtained from blood CD8+ and CD4+ T cells. The sequence derives from a human donor with Susac syndrome. Sequenced material: CD8+ T cells from PBMCs.

CDR3 coding DNA: TGTGCCAGCAGCTCCGGGGGCGAGCAGTACTTC. It translates to CASSSGGEQYF. The gene calls are TRBV11-3 and TRBJ2-7; TRBD2 is a possible D gene (6 bases). Germline CDR1 and CDR2: SGHNT and YENEEA. The CDR3 has 11 residues. Trimming took off 4 bases at V and 6 bases at J, with 7 bases between the two ends.